These T cell receptor beta chains were read from a single sample in a study of blood T cell repertoires in COVID-19. Profiled with immunoSEQ multiplex PCR; TCRdb holds only in-frame clones, not every one. The data show under 250,000 clones, about 87% seen once. Sequencing used PBMCs or T cells enriched from blood (not recorded which). The source of these receptors is a woman in her twenties or thirties who had been exposed to COVID-19. Each CDR3 is given with its conserved first and last residue. Fields, in order: D gene, clone size, V gene, J gene, CDR3 protein, CDR3 DNA. A D gene is named only where the DNA matches it firmly. Only some rows state a clone size, as once, few, many or a class for expanded clones.

TRBD2	-	TRBV4-2	TRBJ2-2	CASSHGRPGLAGALNTGELFF	TGTGCCAGCAGCCATGGACGGCCGGGACTAGCGGGAGCTCTGAACACCGGGGAGCTGTTTTTT
TRBD1	-	TRBV5-1	TRBJ1-2	CASSPGTGERGYTF	TGCGCCAGCAGCCCTGGGACAGGCGAGCGTGGCTACACCTTC
TRBD1	-	TRBV2	TRBJ2-7	CASSVAVTGQTTYEQYF	TGTGCCAGCAGTGTGGCGGTTACGGGACAGACAACCTACGAGCAGTACTTC
TRBD1	-	TRBV5-4	TRBJ2-2	CASSWAGGRAGELFF	TGTGCCAGCAGCTGGGCAGGGGGCCGGGCCGGGGAGCTGTTTTTT
TRBD1	-	TRBV29-1	TRBJ2-1	CSVAGTANNEQFF	TGCAGCGTTGCCGGGACAGCCAACAATGAGCAGTTCTTC
TRBD1	few	TRBV27	TRBJ1-6	CASSRQGPRYNSPLHF	TGTGCCAGCAGTCGACAGGGGCCACGCTATAATTCACCCCTCCACTTT
TRBD1	-	TRBV5-6	TRBJ2-7	CASSQAPGGEQYF	TGTGCCAGCAGCCAGGCCCCAGGGGGCGAGCAGTACTTC
-	-	TRBV7-9	TRBJ2-7	CASSLYRGLDTYEQYF	TGTGCCAGCAGCTTATATAGGGGGTTGGATACCTACGAGCAGTACTTC
-	-	TRBV19	TRBJ1-5	CASSSQDNQPQHF	TGTGCCAGTAGCTCACAGGACAATCAGCCCCAGCATTTT
TRBD2	-	TRBV5-1	TRBJ2-2	CASSPLGEGRRELFF	TGCGCCAGCAGCCCCCTTGGGGAGGGCCGCAGGGAGCTGTTTTTT
TRBD2	-	TRBV2	TRBJ2-1	CARGLAGANEQFF	TGTGCCAGAGGACTAGCGGGAGCGAATGAGCAGTTCTTC
-	-	TRBV27	TRBJ2-1	CASSNLRGSGPGNEQFF	TGTGCCAGCAGTAACCTTAGGGGGAGCGGCCCCGGGAATGAGCAGTTCTTC
-	-	TRBV6-5	TRBJ1-2	CASRNGGYGYTF	TGTGCCAGCAGGAACGGGGGCTATGGCTACACCTTC
-	-	TRBV7-9	TRBJ1-6	CASSLGIRRPNSPLHF	TGTGCCAGCAGCTTAGGGATCAGGCGTCCTAATTCACCCCTCCACTTT
TRBD2	-	TRBV30	TRBJ2-2	CAWSKGSGSFTGELFF	TGTGCCTGGAGTAAAGGGAGCGGGAGTTTCACCGGGGAGCTGTTTTTT
-	once	TRBV11-2	TRBJ1-2	CASSFLGFEGANYGYTF	TGTGCCAGCAGCTTCCTCGGGTTTGAGGGGGCTAACTATGGCTACACCTTC
TRBD2	-	TRBV29-1	TRBJ2-7	CSVRALAGGTYEQYF	TGCAGCGTGAGGGCTTTAGCGGGAGGGACCTACGAGCAGTACTTC
TRBD2	-	TRBV19	TRBJ2-1	CASSTTSGPMGEQFF	TGTGCCAGTAGCACGACTAGCGGGCCCATGGGGGAGCAGTTCTTC
TRBD1	-	TRBV6-5	TRBJ1-6	CASRAGTGDNSPLHF	TGTGCCAGCAGGGCCGGGACAGGGGATAATTCACCCCTCCACTTT
-	-	TRBV9	TRBJ1-2	CASSVDIQGLLYGYTF	TGTGCCAGCAGCGTAGATATTCAGGGGCTTCTTTATGGCTACACCTTC
TRBD1	-	TRBV4-1	TRBJ2-1	CASSQVGTGGIDNEQFF	TGCGCCAGCAGCCAAGTTGGGACAGGGGGTATTGACAATGAGCAGTTCTTC
TRBD2	-	TRBV7-3	TRBJ2-1	CASSPLAGTFNEQFF	TGTGCCAGCAGCCCCTTAGCGGGAACGTTTAATGAGCAGTTCTTC
-	-	TRBV28	TRBJ2-2	CASSPGSPRYTGELFF	TGTGCCAGCAGCCCGGGATCCCCGCGATATACCGGGGAGCTGTTTTTT
TRBD1	-	TRBV11-2	TRBJ1-2	CASSSMQTGLSRTF	TGTGCCAGCAGCTCAATGCAGACAGGGCTGTCCCGCACCTTC
TRBD1	-	TRBV6-4	TRBJ1-1	CASSDGQGGNTEAFF	TGTGCCAGCAGTGACGGACAGGGAGGGAACACTGAAGCTTTCTTT
-	-	TRBV10-2	TRBJ2-2	CASSEVRDTGELFF	TGCGCCAGCAGTGAGGTGCGGGACACCGGGGAGCTGTTTTTT
TRBD1	-	TRBV5-1	TRBJ2-1	CASTQGQGGDEQFF	TGCGCCAGCACTCAGGGACAGGGTGGCGATGAGCAGTTCTTC
TRBD1	-	TRBV12-5	TRBJ1-1	CASGPGTGALREAFF	TGTGCTAGTGGGCCCGGGACAGGGGCTCTCCGAGAAGCTTTCTTT
TRBD2	many	TRBV7-6	TRBJ2-1	CASSLDRRLAGRNEQFF	TGTGCCAGCAGCTTAGACAGGCGACTAGCGGGACGAAATGAGCAGTTCTTC
TRBD1	-	TRBV28	TRBJ2-4	CASSLGQGERSAKNIQYF	TGTGCCAGCAGTTTGGGGCAGGGGGAGAGGTCGGCCAAAAACATTCAGTACTTC
-	-	TRBV14	TRBJ1-4	CASSPWGRGEKLFF	TGTGCCAGCAGCCCTTGGGGCAGGGGTGAAAAACTGTTTTTT
-	-	TRBV25-1	TRBJ1-2	CATYRDGYTF	TGTGCCACCTACAGGGATGGCTACACCTTC
TRBD2	-	TRBV6-1	TRBJ2-7	CASSEKRETEQYF	TGTGCCAGCAGTGAAAAGCGGGAGACCGAGCAGTACTTC
TRBD1	-	TRBV28	TRBJ1-6	CASSPQGAVNSPLHF	TGTGCCAGCAGTCCACAGGGGGCGGTTAATTCACCCCTCCACTTT
TRBD2	-	TRBV27	TRBJ2-1	CASSSLTSGRSRTDEQFF	TGTGCCAGCAGTTCCCTGACTAGCGGGAGGTCTCGAACGGATGAGCAGTTCTTC
TRBD2	-	TRBV6-1	TRBJ2-2	CASSVLAGKNTGELFF	TGTGCCAGCAGTGTCCTAGCGGGGAAGAACACCGGGGAGCTGTTTTTT